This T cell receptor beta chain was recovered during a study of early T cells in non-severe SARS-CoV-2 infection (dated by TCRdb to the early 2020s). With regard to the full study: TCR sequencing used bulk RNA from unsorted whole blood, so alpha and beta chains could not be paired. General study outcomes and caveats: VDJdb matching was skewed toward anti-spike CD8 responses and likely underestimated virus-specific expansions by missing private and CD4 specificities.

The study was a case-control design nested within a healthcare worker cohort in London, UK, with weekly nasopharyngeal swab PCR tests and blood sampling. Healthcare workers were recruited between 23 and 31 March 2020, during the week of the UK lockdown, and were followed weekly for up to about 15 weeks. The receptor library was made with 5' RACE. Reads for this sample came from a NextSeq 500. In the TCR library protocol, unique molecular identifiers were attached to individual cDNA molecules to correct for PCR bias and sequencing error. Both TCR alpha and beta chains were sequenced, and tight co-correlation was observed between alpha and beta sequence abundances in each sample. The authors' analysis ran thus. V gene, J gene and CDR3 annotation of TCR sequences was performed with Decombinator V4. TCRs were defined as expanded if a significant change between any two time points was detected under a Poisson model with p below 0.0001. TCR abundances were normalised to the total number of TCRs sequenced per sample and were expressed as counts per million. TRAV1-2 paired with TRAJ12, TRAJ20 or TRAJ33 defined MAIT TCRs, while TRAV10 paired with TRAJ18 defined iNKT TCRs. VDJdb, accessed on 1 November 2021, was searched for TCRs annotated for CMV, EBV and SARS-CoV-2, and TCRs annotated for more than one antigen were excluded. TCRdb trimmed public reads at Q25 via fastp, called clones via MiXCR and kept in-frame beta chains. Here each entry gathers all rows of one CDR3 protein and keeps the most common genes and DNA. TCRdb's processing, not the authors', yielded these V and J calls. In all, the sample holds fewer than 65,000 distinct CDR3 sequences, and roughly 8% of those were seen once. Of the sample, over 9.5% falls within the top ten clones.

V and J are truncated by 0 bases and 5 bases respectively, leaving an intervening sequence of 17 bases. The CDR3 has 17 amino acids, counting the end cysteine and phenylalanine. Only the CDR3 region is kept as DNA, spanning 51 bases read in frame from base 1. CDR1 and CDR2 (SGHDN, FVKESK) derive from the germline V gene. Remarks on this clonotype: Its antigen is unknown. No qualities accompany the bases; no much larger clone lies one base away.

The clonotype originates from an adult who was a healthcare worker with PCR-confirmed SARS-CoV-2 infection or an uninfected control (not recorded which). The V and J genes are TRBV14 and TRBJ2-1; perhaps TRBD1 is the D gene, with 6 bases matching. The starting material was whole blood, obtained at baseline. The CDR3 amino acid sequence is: CASSQEGGLGFHNEQFF. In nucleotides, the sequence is TGTGCCAGCAGCCAAGAAGGGGGTCTGGGCTTCCACAATGAGCAGTTCTTC.